This entry concerns a single TCR beta chain. Its antigen is unidentified. Cells designated naive CD8 were CD45RO-negative and were positively selected for CCR7, with terminally differentiated effector memory CD45RA+ cells excluded. Only Caucasian adults living in Nashville, Tennessee served as donors. The CDR3 is 14 residues long. The germline V gene has CDR1 ENHRY and CDR2 SYGVKD. V lost 8 bases and J 2 bases, leaving 16 bases between the germline ends. This sample is drawn from a study of shared clonotypes between healthy human individuals. Whole-study context: Used for every donor were three CD4 naive, three CD4 memory, two CD8 naive and one CD8 memory plate. Overall study results and limits: The sharing of about 5.3% of naive CD4 clonotypes was seen across several donors. Among donors, clonotype sharing was expected to be affected by sequencing depth.

The repertoire was sequenced with immunoSEQ multiplex PCR; TCRdb's copy has only in-frame clones and lacks some. Of approximately 1.9 million clones listed, around 93% are singletons. This clonotype was obtained from a man between 18 and 35 years old in good health. Some clones in this sample may be carry-over from other donors' samples. Sequencing was performed on naive CD8+ T cells from PBMCs. The chain recombines TRBV10-3 with TRBJ2-7, with D perhaps TRBD1 or TRBD2 (5 bases each). The DNA of the CDR3 is TGTGCCATCGGGGGTGCGGGTTACGCCTACGAGCAGTACTTC. It translates to CAIGGAGYAYEQYF.